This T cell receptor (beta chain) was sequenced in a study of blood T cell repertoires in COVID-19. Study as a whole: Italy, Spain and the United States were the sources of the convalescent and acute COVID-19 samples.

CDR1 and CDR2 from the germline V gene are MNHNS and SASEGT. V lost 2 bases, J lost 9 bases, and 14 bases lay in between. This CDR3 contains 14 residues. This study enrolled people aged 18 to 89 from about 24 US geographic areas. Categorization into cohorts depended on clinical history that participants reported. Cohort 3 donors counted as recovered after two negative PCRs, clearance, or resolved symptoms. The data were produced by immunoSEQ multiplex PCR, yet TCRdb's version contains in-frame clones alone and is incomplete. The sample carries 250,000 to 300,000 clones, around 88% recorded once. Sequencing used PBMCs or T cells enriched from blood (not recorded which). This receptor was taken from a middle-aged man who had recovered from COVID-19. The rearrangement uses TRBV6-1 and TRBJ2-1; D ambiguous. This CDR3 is CASSEWPDYGEQFF. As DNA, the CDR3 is TGTGCCAGCAGTGAATGGCCAGATTATGGTGAGCAGTTCTTC.